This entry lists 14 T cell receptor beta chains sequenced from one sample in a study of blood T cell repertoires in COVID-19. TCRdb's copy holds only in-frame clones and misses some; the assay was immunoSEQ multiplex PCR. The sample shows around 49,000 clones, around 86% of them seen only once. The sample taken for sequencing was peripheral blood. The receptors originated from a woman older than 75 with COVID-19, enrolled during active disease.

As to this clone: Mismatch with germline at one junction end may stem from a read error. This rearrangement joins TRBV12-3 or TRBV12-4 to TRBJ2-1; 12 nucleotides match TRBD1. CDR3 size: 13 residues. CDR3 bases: TGTGCCAGCAGACCCGGGACAGGGGGCTTGCTGATCTTC. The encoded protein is CASRPGTGGLLIF.

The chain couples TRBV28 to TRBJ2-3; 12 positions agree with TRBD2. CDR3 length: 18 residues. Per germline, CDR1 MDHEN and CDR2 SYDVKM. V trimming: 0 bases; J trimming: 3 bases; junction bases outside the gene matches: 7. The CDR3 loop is CASSLWASGRAGTDTQYF. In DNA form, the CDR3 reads TGTGCCAGCAGTTTATGGGCTAGCGGGAGGGCCGGGACAGATACGCAGTATTTT.

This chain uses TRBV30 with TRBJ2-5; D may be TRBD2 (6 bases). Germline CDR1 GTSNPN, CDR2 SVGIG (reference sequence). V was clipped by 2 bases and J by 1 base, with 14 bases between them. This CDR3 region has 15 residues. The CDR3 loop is CAWSKPPGLQETQYF. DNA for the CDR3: TGTGCCTGGAGTAAACCCCCGGGACTCCAAGAGACCCAGTACTTC.

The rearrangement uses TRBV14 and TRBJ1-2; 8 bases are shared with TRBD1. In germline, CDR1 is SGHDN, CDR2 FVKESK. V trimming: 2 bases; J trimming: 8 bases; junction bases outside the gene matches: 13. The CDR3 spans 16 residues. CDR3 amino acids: CASSQLRQGARSGYTF. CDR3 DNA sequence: TGTGCCAGCAGCCAATTACGGCAGGGGGCGCGGTCCGGCTACACCTTC.

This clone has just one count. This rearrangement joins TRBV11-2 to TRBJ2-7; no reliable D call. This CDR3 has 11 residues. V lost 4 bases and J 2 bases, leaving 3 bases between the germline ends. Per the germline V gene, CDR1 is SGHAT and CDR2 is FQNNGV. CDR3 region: CASSSTYEQYF. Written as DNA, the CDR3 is TGTGCCAGCAGCTCCACCTACGAGCAGTACTTC.

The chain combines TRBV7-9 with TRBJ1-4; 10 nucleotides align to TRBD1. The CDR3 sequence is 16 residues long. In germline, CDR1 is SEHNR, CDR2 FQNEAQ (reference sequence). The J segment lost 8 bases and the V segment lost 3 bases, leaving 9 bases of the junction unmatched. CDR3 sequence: CASSFGDRGSGEKLFF. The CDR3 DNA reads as TGTGCCAGCAGCTTTGGGGACAGGGGTTCTGGGGAAAAACTGTTTTTT. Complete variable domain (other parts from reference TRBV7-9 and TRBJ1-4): DTGVSQNPRHKITKRGQNVTFRCDPISEHNRLYWYRQTLGQGPEFLTYFQNEAQLEKSRLLSDRFSAERPKGSFSTLEIQRTEQGDSAMYLCASSFGDRGSGEKLFFGSGTQLSVL.

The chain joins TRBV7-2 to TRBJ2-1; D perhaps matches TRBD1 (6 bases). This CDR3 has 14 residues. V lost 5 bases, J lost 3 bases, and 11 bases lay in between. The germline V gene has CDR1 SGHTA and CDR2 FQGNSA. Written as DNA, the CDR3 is TGTGCCAGCAGCCCCCAGGGGTACTACAATGAGCAGTTCTTC. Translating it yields CASSPQGYYNEQFF.

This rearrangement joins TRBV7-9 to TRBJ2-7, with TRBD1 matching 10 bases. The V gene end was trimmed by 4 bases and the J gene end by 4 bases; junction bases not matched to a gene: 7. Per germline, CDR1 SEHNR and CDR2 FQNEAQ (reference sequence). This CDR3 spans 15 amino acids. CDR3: CASSSEGQGIYEQYF. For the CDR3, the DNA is TGTGCCAGCAGCTCGGAGGGACAGGGGATATACGAGCAGTACTTC.

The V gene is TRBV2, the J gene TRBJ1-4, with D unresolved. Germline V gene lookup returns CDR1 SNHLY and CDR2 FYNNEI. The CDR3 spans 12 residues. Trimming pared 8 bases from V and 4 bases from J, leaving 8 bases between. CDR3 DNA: TGTGCCAGCTACAGTTTTAATGAAAAACTGTTTTTT. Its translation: CASYSFNEKLFF. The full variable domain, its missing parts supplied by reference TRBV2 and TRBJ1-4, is EPEVTQTPSHQVTQMGQEVILRCVPISNHLYFYWYRQILGQKVEFLVSFYNNEISEKSEIFDDQFSVERPDGSNFTLKIRSTKLEDSAMYFCASYSFNEKLFFGSGTQLSVL.

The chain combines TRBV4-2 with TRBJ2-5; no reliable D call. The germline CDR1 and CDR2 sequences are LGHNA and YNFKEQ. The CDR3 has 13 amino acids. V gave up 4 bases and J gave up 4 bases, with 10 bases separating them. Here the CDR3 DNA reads TGTGCCAGCAGCCTCGTACCGAGAGAGACCCAGTACTTC. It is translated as CASSLVPRETQYF.

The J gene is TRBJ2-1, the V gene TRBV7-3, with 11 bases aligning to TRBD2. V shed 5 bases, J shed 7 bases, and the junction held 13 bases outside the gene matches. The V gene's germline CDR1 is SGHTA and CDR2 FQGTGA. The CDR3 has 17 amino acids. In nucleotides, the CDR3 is TGTGCCAGCAGCACACATACTAGCGGGAGATTTTTAAATGAGCAGTTCTTC. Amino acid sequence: CASSTHTSGRFLNEQFF. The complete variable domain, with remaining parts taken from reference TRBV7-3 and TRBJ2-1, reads GAGVSQTPSNKVTEKGKYVELRCDPISGHTALYWYRQSLGQGPEFLIYFQGTGAADDSGLPNDRFFAVRPEGSVSTLKIQRTERGDSAVYLCASSTHTSGRFLNEQFFGPGTRLTVL.

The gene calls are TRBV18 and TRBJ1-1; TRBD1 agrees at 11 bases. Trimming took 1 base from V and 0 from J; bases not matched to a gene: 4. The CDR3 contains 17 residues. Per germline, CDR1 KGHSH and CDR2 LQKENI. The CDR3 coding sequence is TGTGCCAGCTCACCACGGGGACAGGGGGTAGTGAACACTGAAGCTTTCTTT. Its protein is CASSPRGQGVVNTEAFF.

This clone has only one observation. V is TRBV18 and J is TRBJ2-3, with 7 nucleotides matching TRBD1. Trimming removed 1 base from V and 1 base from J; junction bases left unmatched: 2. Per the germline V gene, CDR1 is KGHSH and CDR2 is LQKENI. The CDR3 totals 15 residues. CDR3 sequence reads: CASSPQGTGTDTQYF. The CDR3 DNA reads TGTGCCAGCTCACCACAAGGGACAGGCACAGATACGCAGTATTTT. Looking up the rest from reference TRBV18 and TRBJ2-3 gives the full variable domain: NAGVMQNPRHLVRRRGQEARLRCSPMKGHSHVYWYRQLPEEGLKFMVYLQKENIIDESGMPKERFSAEFPKEGPSILRIQQVVRGDSAAYFCASSPQGTGTDTQYFGPGTRLTVL.

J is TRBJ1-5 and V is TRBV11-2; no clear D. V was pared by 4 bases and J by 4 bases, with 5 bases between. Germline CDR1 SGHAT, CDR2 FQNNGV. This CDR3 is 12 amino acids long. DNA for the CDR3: TGTGCCAGCAGCTCCACTAATCAGCCCCAGCATTTT. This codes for CASSSTNQPQHF.